These 29 T cell receptor beta chains came from one sample sequenced in a study of blood T cell repertoires in COVID-19. Sequencing was performed with immunoSEQ multiplex PCR; in TCRdb, only in-frame clones are kept and a portion is missing. The sample records about 210,000 clones, around four fifths being singletons. The specimen was peripheral blood. These receptor sequences come from a woman in her forties or fifties with active or convalescent COVID-19.

This sequence joins TRBV11-3 and TRBJ1-1; D is unclear. Germline V gene sequence: CDR1 SGHNT, CDR2 YENEEA. This CDR3 is 13 amino acids long. The ends were cut back, 1 base at V and 1 base at J, with 4 bases in the middle. CDR3 nucleotide sequence: TGTGCCAGCAGCTTAGGAGAGAACACTGAAGCTTTCTTT. Encoded protein: CASSLGENTEAFF.

This chain connects TRBV5-4 to TRBJ2-3; 9 nucleotides agree with TRBD2. Germline-derived CDR1 and CDR2 are SGHNT and YYREEE (reference sequence). J gave up 0 bases and V 5 bases, and 13 bases lay outside the gene matches. The CDR3 contains 18 residues. The CDR3 here is CASRARAGGPKSTDTQYF. The DNA of the CDR3 is TGTGCCAGCAGGGCGAGGGCGGGGGGGCCCAAAAGCACAGATACGCAGTATTTT.

The chain carries TRBV5-4 and TRBJ2-5; D might be TRBD1 (5 bases). Per the germline V gene, CDR1 is SGHNT and CDR2 is YYREEE (reference sequence). The CDR3 totals 14 residues. Trimming removed 4 bases at V and 4 bases at J, with 14 bases between. In nucleotides, the CDR3 is TGTGCCAGCAGCCCGGACACGGGCTCAGAGACCCAGTACTTC. This codes for CASSPDTGSETQYF.

For the CDR3, the DNA is TGTGCCAGCAGCTTATTTCGAGGCCAGAAAGAGACCCAGTACTTC. Its protein is CASSLFRGQKETQYF. The chain combines TRBV7-6 with TRBJ2-5; no clear D gene. The CDR3 runs 15 residues. V was shortened by 2 bases and J by 3 bases, with 13 bases between the two germline ends. Germline assignment: CDR1 SGHVS and CDR2 FNYEAQ. The full variable domain, rest sourced from reference TRBV7-6 and TRBJ2-5, is GAGVSQSPRYKVTKRGQDVALRCDPISGHVSLYWYRQALGQGPEFLTYFNYEAQQDKSGLPNDRFSAERPEGSISTLTIQRTEQRDSAMYRCASSLFRGQKETQYFGPGTRLLVL.

In nucleotides, the CDR3 is TGTGCCTGGATGACTAGCGGGAGGAGAGTCTCCGAGCAGTACTTC. Its protein is CAWMTSGRRVSEQYF. The V call is TRBV30, the J call TRBJ2-7; 13 nucleotides align to TRBD2. CDR3 size: 15 residues. With V trimmed by 4 bases and J by 6 bases, 9 bases remained unmatched. Germline assignment: CDR1 GTSNPN and CDR2 SVGIG (reference sequence).

As concerns this clone: Other DNA sequences in this specimen translate into the identical CDR3. In nucleotides, the CDR3 is TGTGCCAGTAGTCCCCAGCAGGGTAATCAGCCCCAGCATTTT. Protein sequence: CASSPQQGNQPQHF. The chain combines TRBV19 with TRBJ1-5; a possible D gene is TRBD1 (5 bases). Germline V gives CDR1 LNHDA, CDR2 SQIVND (reference sequence). This CDR3 has 14 amino acids. V lost 5 bases and J 4 bases, leaving 12 bases between the germline ends.

The chain couples TRBV14 to TRBJ2-5, with 7 bases aligning to TRBD1. Looked up from germline, CDR1 is SGHDN and CDR2 is FVKESK. Trimming removed 5 bases from V and 4 bases from J; junction bases left unmatched: 7. The CDR3 length is 14 residues. In DNA form, the CDR3 reads TGTGCCAGCAGCACCCGACAGGGCGGAGAGACCCAGTACTTC. Translating gives CASSTRQGGETQYF.

This rearrangement joins TRBV6-5 to TRBJ2-1, with a possible D match to TRBD2 (6 bases). The V and J ends lost 3 bases and 6 bases respectively, with 9 bases between them. CDR3 length: 13 residues. CDR1 and CDR2 (germline): MNHEY, SVGAGI. As DNA, the CDR3 is TGTGCCAGCAGTTATGTGGGACTCAATGAGCAGTTCTTC. Its protein product is CASSYVGLNEQFF.

The gene calls are TRBV6-6 and TRBJ2-7; TRBD1 agrees at 10 bases. CDR3 length equals 14 residues. Germline CDR1 reads MNHNY; CDR2 reads SVGAGI (reference sequence). The V segment lost 6 bases and the J segment 2 bases; nucleotides outside the gene matches: 4. CDR3: CASSTGTGAYEQYV. In nucleotides, the CDR3 is TGTGCCAGCAGCACCGGGACAGGGGCCTACGAGCAGTACGTC.

The rearrangement uses TRBV30 and TRBJ1-5; D is unclear. Trimming shortened V by 5 bases and J by 0 bases, and 17 bases separated the two germline ends. This CDR3 contains 16 residues. The germline V gene encodes CDR1 GTSNPN and CDR2 SVGIG (reference sequence). The chain's CDR3 is CAWRVNGGDSNQPQHF. The CDR3 nucleotides read TGTGCCTGGCGAGTAAACGGCGGTGATAGCAATCAGCCCCAGCATTTT. Complete variable domain (other parts from reference TRBV30 and TRBJ1-5): SQTIHQWPATLVQPVGSPLSLECTVEGTSNPNLYWYRQAAGRGLQLLFYSVGIGQISSEVPQNLSASRPQDRQFILSSKKLLLSDSGFYLCAWRVNGGDSNQPQHFGDGTRLSIL.

This rearrangement joins TRBV11-2 to TRBJ2-7, with 10 bases aligning to TRBD1. Germline assignment: CDR1 SGHAT and CDR2 FQNNGV. Losses at the gene ends were 3 bases for V and 9 bases for J; bases not matched to a gene: 5. CDR3 length: 13 amino acids. CDR3 region: CASSLGQGYWQYF. CDR3 in DNA: TGTGCCAGCAGCTTGGGACAGGGGTATTGGCAGTACTTC. Together with reference TRBV11-2 and TRBJ2-7, the CDR3 gives the full variable domain: EAGVAQSPRYKIIEKRQSVAFWCNPISGHATLYWYQQILGQGPKLLIQFQNNGVVDDSQLPKDRFSAERLKGVDSTLKIQPAKLEDSAVYLCASSLGQGYWQYFGPGTRLTVT.

V usage is TRBV28 and J usage is TRBJ2-5; 12 positions match TRBD2. The CDR3 is 13 amino acids. In germline, CDR1 is MDHEN, CDR2 SYDVKM. CDR3 loop: CDRTSGDQETQYF. The DNA of the CDR3 is TGTGACCGGACTAGCGGGGACCAAGAGACCCAGTACTTC.

The chain links TRBV5-1 to TRBJ2-7; 8 nucleotides agree with TRBD1. The CDR3 has 17 residues. V was clipped by 2 bases and J by 5 bases; unmatched bases: 15. From germline, CDR1 is SGHRS and CDR2 YFSETQ. The CDR3 protein is CASSFPLSDRAPNEQYV. CDR3 DNA: TGCGCCAGCAGCTTCCCTCTATCGGACAGGGCTCCCAACGAGCAGTACGTC.

The gene calls are TRBV29-1 and TRBJ2-3; 10 bases map to TRBD2. This CDR3 region has 15 residues. CDR1 is SQVTM and CDR2 is ANQGSEA in the germline V gene. With V trimmed by 3 bases and J by 5 bases, 8 bases remained unmatched. The CDR3 DNA reads TGCAGCGTTGACAGGCTAGCGGGAGTCGAAGATACGCAGTATTTT. This encodes CSVDRLAGVEDTQYF.

This rearrangement joins TRBV24-1 to TRBJ2-2; D remains ambiguous. Germline V CDR1 and CDR2: KGHDR, SFDVKD. The germline V and J ends were trimmed by 5 bases and 1 base, with 7 bases remaining between them. This CDR3 contains 14 residues. The DNA of the CDR3 is TGTGCCACCAGTGGCACTATGAACACCGGGGAGCTGTTTTTT. It specifies CATSGTMNTGELFF.

This chain uses TRBV28 with TRBJ1-2, with TRBD1 matching 10 bases. Trimming took 7 bases from V and 6 from J; bases not matched to a gene: 5. The CDR3 runs 13 residues. Germline V lookup: CDR1 MDHEN, CDR2 SYDVKM. CDR3 sequence (DNA): TGTGCCAGCATAGACAGGGGGCAAGATGGCTACACCTTC. This translates into CASIDRGQDGYTF.

The genes are TRBV18 and TRBJ2-2, with TRBD2 identical over 10 bases. The CDR3 length is 16 residues. Germline V CDR1 and CDR2: KGHSH, LQKENI. V shed 4 bases and J 7 bases; nucleotides not matched to a gene: 9. The chain's CDR3 is CASSRRTSGGIGELFF. In DNA, the CDR3 is TGTGCCAGCTCACGGCGGACTAGCGGAGGGATCGGGGAGCTGTTTTTT.

The CDR3 DNA sequence: TGTGCCAGCAAGGCCGGACTAGCGGGAGATACCGGGGAGCTGTTTTTT. Translating gives CASKAGLAGDTGELFF. The rearrangement links TRBV6-6 to TRBJ2-2; 13 positions agree with TRBD2. In germline, CDR1 is MNHNY, CDR2 SVGAGI (reference sequence). With 7 bases clipped from V and 5 bases from J, the junction kept 7 bases outside the gene matches. This CDR3 region has 16 residues.

This chain links TRBV5-6 with TRBJ1-1; 9 bases line up with TRBD1. This CDR3 contains 16 residues. V dropped 5 bases and J dropped 0; count of bases not matched to a gene: 8. Germline CDR1 is SGHDT and CDR2 is YYEEEE. The CDR3 protein is CASRPGQGKMNTEAFF. Written as DNA, the CDR3 is TGTGCCAGCAGACCCGGACAGGGGAAGATGAACACTGAAGCTTTCTTT. The entire variable domain, with the rest obtained from reference TRBV5-6 and TRBJ1-1, is as follows: DAGVTQSPTHLIKTRGQQVTLRCSPKSGHDTVSWYQQALGQGPQFIFQYYEEEERQRGNFPDRFSGHQFPNYSSELNVNALLLGDSALYLCASRPGQGKMNTEAFFGQGTRLTVV.

This clone was picked up one time. The V call is TRBV29-1, the J call TRBJ1-2; D is unclear. The V gene lost 7 bases and the J gene lost 5 bases, with 17 bases spanning the gap. Germline assignment: CDR1 SQVTM and CDR2 ANQGSEA. CDR3 length: 13 residues. DNA of the CDR3: TGCAGCGCTGACCGGGTAGGAGGATATGGCTACACCTTC. This codes for CSADRVGGYGYTF.

This chain connects TRBV5-5 to TRBJ2-3; 8 nucleotides line up with TRBD2. J was trimmed by 2 bases and V by 4 bases; bases with no gene match: 6. CDR1 is SGHKS, CDR2 YYEKEE, per germline (reference sequence). This CDR3 is built from 15 residues. For the CDR3, the DNA is TGTGCCAGCAGCCTCGGGGGGGTCCTCACAGATACGCAGTATTTT. It is translated as CASSLGGVLTDTQYF.

The chain combines TRBV11-2 with TRBJ2-3, with D perhaps TRBD2 (6 bases). The CDR3 runs 16 residues. Per the germline V gene, CDR1 is SGHAT and CDR2 is FQNNGV. The ends were cut back, 6 bases at V and 1 base at J, with 17 bases in the middle. The CDR3 spells CASSPGLQTRTDTQYF. The CDR3 region has the DNA TGTGCCAGCAGTCCGGGACTCCAAACCCGCACAGATACGCAGTATTTT.

The chain couples TRBV19 to TRBJ2-2, with 9 positions matching TRBD2. Germline values: CDR1 LNHDA, CDR2 SQIVND (reference sequence). With V trimmed by 3 bases and J by 0 bases, 14 bases remained unmatched. CDR3 length: 20 residues. In DNA, the CDR3 is TGTGCCAGTAGTATTGCAGCAGCGGGGGGTCTGTTCGCGAACACCGGGGAGCTGTTTTTT. Translated, it gives CASSIAAAGGLFANTGELFF.

V gene TRBV28 combines with J gene TRBJ1-5, with TRBD1 as a possible D gene (6 bases). V lost 4 bases, J lost 8 bases, and 21 bases lay in between. Germline V gene lookup returns CDR1 MDHEN and CDR2 SYDVKM. This CDR3 is built from 16 residues. The CDR3 DNA reads as TGTGCCAGCAGTTCTAACCGGGACGGTAAGGGGGAGCCCCAGCATTTT. Translation gives CASSSNRDGKGEPQHF. Full variable domain (outside the CDR3, taken from reference TRBV28 and TRBJ1-5): DVKVTQSSRYLVKRTGEKVFLECVQDMDHENMFWYRQDPGLGLRLIYFSYDVKMKEKGDIPEGYSVSREKKERFSLILESASTNQTSMYLCASSSNRDGKGEPQHFGDGTRLSIL.

This chain uses TRBV6-5 with TRBJ2-1; TRBD1 matches 8 bases. V was clipped by 11 bases and J by 1 base; unmatched bases: 4. CDR1 MNHEY and CDR2 SVGAGI come from the germline V gene. CDR3 length: 13 residues. Written as DNA, the CDR3 is TGTGCCTCCGGACAGGGTTCCTACAATGAGCAGTTCTTC. Translated, it gives CASGQGSYNEQFF.

The V gene is TRBV7-6, the J gene TRBJ1-2, with TRBD1 matching 8 bases. The CDR3 is 13 amino acids. The V and J ends lost 3 bases and 4 bases, in that order; junction bases with no gene match: 1. Germline V gene sequence: CDR1 SGHVS, CDR2 FNYEAQ. Here the CDR3 reads CASSLGQVYGYTF. The CDR3 DNA reads as TGTGCCAGCAGCTTGGGACAGGTCTATGGCTACACCTTC.

The chain joins TRBV11-2 to TRBJ1-4; 10 nucleotides match TRBD1. V shed 1 base, J shed 7 bases, and the junction held 6 bases outside the gene matches. The length of the CDR3 is 16 residues. Germline V lookup: CDR1 SGHAT, CDR2 FQNNGV. CDR3 in DNA: TGTGCCAGCAGCTTAGGAGGAGGGACAGGGGTTGAAAAACTGTTTTTT. Its protein is CASSLGGGTGVEKLFF. The whole variable domain, remainder taken from reference TRBV11-2 and TRBJ1-4, is EAGVAQSPRYKIIEKRQSVAFWCNPISGHATLYWYQQILGQGPKLLIQFQNNGVVDDSQLPKDRFSAERLKGVDSTLKIQPAKLEDSAVYLCASSLGGGTGVEKLFFGSGTQLSVL.

The chain employs TRBV3-1 (or the pseudogene TRBV3-2) and TRBJ1-4; TRBD1 matches at 8 bases. Germline values: CDR1 LGHDT, CDR2 YNNKEL (reference sequence). Trimming at V came to 3 bases and at J to 3 bases, leaving 6 bases not matched to a gene. This CDR3 comprises 16 residues. The CDR3 bases are TGTGCCAGCAGCCACAGGGGGCGCGGTCCTAATGAAAAACTGTTTTTT. Protein product: CASSHRGRGPNEKLFF.

The chain joins TRBV29-1 to TRBJ1-2; D perhaps matches TRBD1 (6 bases). V lost 4 bases, J lost 1 base, and 22 bases lay in between. Germline CDR1 and CDR2: SQVTM and ANQGSEA. CDR3 size: 17 residues. CDR3 amino acids: CSVGAPAGAGFNYGYTF. CDR3 sequence (DNA): TGCAGCGTTGGTGCACCCGCGGGGGCAGGTTTTAACTATGGCTACACCTTC.